The clone carrying this T cell receptor (beta chain) was seen more than once but under ten times. Its antigen is unknown. In building TCR beta libraries, iRepertoire HTBI primers were used together with Arm-PCR of CDR3 regions. MiXCR was run by TCRdb on the multiplex PCR reads, yielding one entry per CDR3 protein. The repertoire holds over 500,000 distinct CDR3 sequences, with around 15% as singletons. The data belong to a study of regulatory T cells in long-lasting Graves disease. Study-wide results and limits: TRBV28, TRBJ1-2 and TRBJ2-5 were segments that persistent disease favored. Rather than thyroid tissue, only peripheral blood underwent study. New patients shared fewer public clonotypes (over 900) than persistent patients did (roughly 2,500).

The V gene lost 0 bases and the J gene lost 4 bases, with 8 bases spanning the gap. The CDR3 length is 14 residues. The germline CDR1 and CDR2 sequences are SGHNT and YYREEE (reference sequence). Time point meaning: newly diagnosed GD, antithyroid drugs for less than 3 months. PBMC RNA served as the TCR library source. The sample was also linked to a second study, of T cells in Graves' hyperthyroidism and ophthalmopathy. As reported in that work: Carried out on the TCR CDR3, a first-round RT-PCR used the HTBI primer set.

The J gene is TRBJ2-4, the V gene TRBV5-4; D is unclear. The source material was peripheral blood mononuclear cells (PBMCs), sampled at new diagnosis, from a patient treated with antithyroid drugs. The receptor comes from a man younger than 35 with Graves disease. This CDR3 reads CASSLGWQKNIQYF. The CDR3 bases are TGTGCCAGCAGCTTGGGGTGGCAGAAAAACATTCAGTACTTC.